Following are 29 T cell receptor beta chains from one sample sequenced in a study of T cells in tuberculosis. Profiling relied on immunoSEQ multiplex PCR, and the TCRdb table lists in-frame clones only, not all of them. The sample has roughly 28,000 clones; around 90% are singletons. Source material: PBMCs. The receptor source for this set is a donor aged 5 to 30 with latent tuberculosis or without tuberculosis infection.

The chain is built from TRBV6-5 and TRBJ2-3; TRBD2 is a possible D gene (7 bases). Germline V CDR1 and CDR2: MNHEY, SVGAGI. The V and J ends lost 7 bases and 15 bases respectively, with 20 bases between them. The CDR3 loop spans 12 amino acids. For the CDR3, the DNA is TGTGCCAGCAAGAGAAACGGGGGGCGGACTTATTTT. Encoded protein: CASKRNGGRTYF.

The rearrangement joins TRBV5-6 to TRBJ1-4, with a weak D call TRBD1 (6 bases). Trimming took off 3 bases at V and 0 bases at J, with 6 bases between the two ends. Germline CDR1 reads SGHDT; CDR2 reads YYEEEE. CDR3 length: 14 amino acids. CDR3 nucleotides: TGTGCCAGCAGCTGGGGGCCAACTAATGAAAAACTGTTTTTT. Protein: CASSWGPTNEKLFF.

The J gene is TRBJ2-7, the V gene TRBV11-2; no definite D call. CDR1 SGHAT and CDR2 FQNNGV come from the germline V gene. V lost 1 base and J 6 bases, leaving 13 bases between the germline ends. The CDR3 totals 14 residues. The chain's CDR3 is CASSLAGRGREQYF. The CDR3, as DNA: TGTGCCAGCAGCTTAGCTGGTCGTGGGCGCGAGCAGTACTTC. Together with reference TRBV11-2 and TRBJ2-7, the CDR3 gives the full variable domain: EAGVAQSPRYKIIEKRQSVAFWCNPISGHATLYWYQQILGQGPKLLIQFQNNGVVDDSQLPKDRFSAERLKGVDSTLKIQPAKLEDSAVYLCASSLAGRGREQYFGPGTRLTVT.

The J gene is TRBJ1-5, the V gene TRBV27; maybe TRBD1 (6 bases). The CDR3 covers 16 residues. Between the trimmed V and J ends, which lost 5 bases and 0 bases, there was a span of 14 bases. In germline, CDR1 is MNHEY, CDR2 SMNVEV (reference sequence). The CDR3 bases are TGTGCCAGCAGTCCAGACAGGCAGGGTAGCAATCAGCCCCAGCATTTT. As protein: CASSPDRQGSNQPQHF.

This chain links TRBV2 with TRBJ2-3, with 14 bases identical to TRBD2. The V segment lost 8 bases and the J segment 8 bases; nucleotides outside the gene matches: 9. The CDR3 extends over 15 amino acids. In germline, CDR1 is SNHLY, CDR2 FYNNEI. The CDR3 DNA sequence: TGTGCCAGCTACCGTCGACTAGCGGGGGGGGGTACGCAGTATTTT. It codes for CASYRRLAGGGTQYF.

V and J are TRBV7-9 and TRBJ2-1; D may be TRBD2 (5 bases). CDR3 length: 16 amino acids. V lost 7 bases to trimming and J lost 0 bases, with 16 bases between them. Germline assignment: CDR1 SEHNR and CDR2 FQNEAQ (reference sequence). Written as DNA, the CDR3 is TGTGCCAGCACCCCGGGGTCGAGCAGCTCCTACAATGAGCAGTTCTTC. It specifies CASTPGSSSSYNEQFF.

J is TRBJ1-2 and V is TRBV10-3; D is perhaps TRBD1 (5 bases). Germline V CDR1 and CDR2: ENHRY, SYGVKD. Trimming took 5 bases from V and 5 from J, leaving 18 bases between them. This CDR3 has 15 residues. In nucleotides, the CDR3 is TGTGCCATCAGTACTACTGACAGAGTTTGGTATGGCTACACCTTC. Translating it yields CAISTTDRVWYGYTF.

The chain has TRBV5-8 and TRBJ1-1; a possible D gene is TRBD1 (5 bases). Trimming removed 3 bases from V and 0 bases from J, with 15 bases in between. Per the germline V gene, CDR1 is SGHTS and CDR2 is YDEGEE. This CDR3 is built from 16 residues. CDR3 nucleotide sequence: TGTGCCAGCAGCTCGGGACTCCCTCTTATGAACACTGAAGCTTTCTTT. Translation: CASSSGLPLMNTEAFF.

The rearrangement links TRBV7-9 to TRBJ2-7; TRBD1 is a possible D gene (5 bases). V gave up 2 bases and J gave up 3 bases, with 17 bases separating them. The CDR3 totals 16 residues. Germline V gene sequence: CDR1 SEHNR, CDR2 FQNEAQ (reference sequence). The CDR3 DNA follows: TGTGCCAGCAGCTTACTCGAGACAGAATACCTCTACGAGCAGTACTTC. Encoded protein: CASSLLETEYLYEQYF.

V gene TRBV5-1 combines with J gene TRBJ2-1, with D maybe TRBD2 (7 bases). From germline, CDR1 is SGHRS and CDR2 YFSETQ. This CDR3 region has 15 residues. V gave up 1 base and J gave up 2 bases, with 10 bases separating them. CDR3 protein: CASSLTGGPYNEQFF. The CDR3 DNA reads as TGCGCCAGCAGCTTGACGGGGGGCCCCTACAATGAGCAGTTCTTC.

The CDR3 sequence is CASSIAVSGDLTDTQYF. Written as DNA, the CDR3 is TGTGCCAGTAGTATTGCGGTTAGCGGGGACCTGACAGATACGCAGTATTTT. The rearrangement uses TRBV19 and TRBJ2-3, with 8 bases identical to TRBD2. The CDR3 has 17 residues. The germline gives CDR1 LNHDA, CDR2 SQIVND (reference sequence). With V trimmed by 3 bases and J by 3 bases, 11 bases remained unmatched.

The CDR3 loop reads CASSPPSTPRGGRETQYF. CDR3 DNA: TGTGCCAGCTCACCACCGTCAACCCCACGGGGGGGCCGGGAGACCCAGTACTTC. This chain uses TRBV18 with TRBJ2-5; 8 nucleotides align to TRBD2. This CDR3 region has 18 residues. CDR1 and CDR2 (germline): KGHSH, LQKENI. The V segment lost 0 bases and the J segment 5 bases; nucleotides outside the gene matches: 14.

V and J are TRBV9 and TRBJ2-1; 9 bases line up with TRBD2. The germline V gene encodes CDR1 SGDLS and CDR2 YYNGEE. The junction had 9 bases not matched to a gene; V was cut back by 4 bases and J by 1 base. This CDR3 is built from 17 residues. CDR3: CASSKYSGGGSYNEQFF. The CDR3 DNA sequence: TGTGCCAGCAGCAAATATAGCGGGGGCGGATCCTACAATGAGCAGTTCTTC.

The rearrangement links TRBV28 to TRBJ1-3; D is undetermined. CDR1 is MDHEN and CDR2 is SYDVKM in the germline V gene. Between the trimmed V and J ends, which lost 6 bases and 4 bases, there was a span of 19 bases. This CDR3 is 16 amino acids long. The CDR3 loop reads CASREPPRRAGNTIYF. CDR3 DNA sequence: TGTGCCAGCAGGGAACCGCCTAGGAGAGCCGGAAACACCATATATTTT. The complete variable domain, with remaining parts taken from reference TRBV28 and TRBJ1-3, reads DVKVTQSSRYLVKRTGEKVFLECVQDMDHENMFWYRQDPGLGLRLIYFSYDVKMKEKGDIPEGYSVSREKKERFSLILESASTNQTSMYLCASREPPRRAGNTIYFGEGSWLTVV.

The chain has TRBV7-2 and TRBJ2-3; 9 bases fit TRBD2. The J segment lost 1 base and the V segment lost 6 bases, leaving 5 bases of the junction unmatched. This CDR3 spans 15 amino acids. The V gene's germline CDR1 is SGHTA and CDR2 FQGNSA. The CDR3 loop reads CASRKQRGGTDTQYF. The DNA of the CDR3 is TGTGCCAGCAGAAAGCAGCGGGGGGGCACAGATACGCAGTATTTT.

CDR3: CASSSGQLEAFF. The CDR3 DNA follows: TGTGCCAGCAGCTCGGGACAACTTGAAGCTTTCTTT. This sequence joins TRBV7-9 and TRBJ1-1; TRBD1 might be the D (6 bases). In germline, CDR1 is SEHNR, CDR2 FQNEAQ (reference sequence). V was clipped by 4 bases and J by 7 bases, with 10 bases between them. The CDR3 spans 12 residues. The complete variable domain, with remaining parts taken from reference TRBV7-9 and TRBJ1-1, reads DTGVSQNPRHKITKRGQNVTFRCDPISEHNRLYWYRQTLGQGPEFLTYFQNEAQLEKSRLLSDRFSAERPKGSFSTLEIQRTEQGDSAMYLCASSSGQLEAFFGQGTRLTVV.

This chain joins TRBV6-1 and TRBJ1-4, with D perhaps TRBD1 (5 bases). This CDR3 is 14 amino acids long. V shed 3 bases and J shed 7 bases, with 12 bases lying between them. Germline V gives CDR1 MNHNS, CDR2 SASEGT. For the CDR3, the DNA is TGTGCCAGCAGTGAGAGCAGGGCTGGTGAAAAACTGTTTTTT. Translated, it gives CASSESRAGEKLFF.

The chain recombines TRBV7-9 with TRBJ1-1; 10 positions match TRBD1. The CDR3 covers 15 residues. J was trimmed by 6 bases and V by 5 bases; bases with no gene match: 9. Germline loops: CDR1 SEHNR, CDR2 FQNEAQ (reference sequence). CDR3 coding DNA: TGTGCCAGCAGCCCAGACAGGGGGCAGGATTCTGAAGCTTTCTTT. It translates to CASSPDRGQDSEAFF.

Judged by abundance, this clone is medium-sized. The chain is built from TRBV5-4 and TRBJ2-7; TRBD2 agrees at 7 bases. Germline-derived CDR1 and CDR2 are SGHNT and YYREEE (reference sequence). Germline trimming cut 3 bases from V and 2 bases from J; bases unmatched to any gene: 8. The CDR3 sequence is 15 residues long. The CDR3 sequence is CASSSPGRAPYEQYF. The CDR3 nucleotides are TGTGCCAGCAGCTCCCCGGGGAGGGCCCCCTACGAGCAGTACTTC.

The chain is built from TRBV27 and TRBJ1-2; 8 bases agree with TRBD1. From germline, CDR1 is MNHEY and CDR2 SMNVEV (reference sequence). The junction had 10 bases not matched to a gene; V was cut back by 6 bases and J by 4 bases. The CDR3 sequence is 15 residues long. The CDR3 nucleotides are TGTGCCAGCAGACGGGGGACAGGCGCCATCTATGGCTACACCTTC. Its translation: CASRRGTGAIYGYTF.

CDR3 DNA sequence: TGTGCCAGCTCACCACCTACAGGGACGGGCTCCTACAATGAGCAGTTCTTC. Residues: CASSPPTGTGSYNEQFF. The chain links TRBV18 to TRBJ2-1, with a possible D match to TRBD1 (6 bases). The CDR3 has 17 residues. Trimming took 0 bases from V and 0 from J, leaving 12 bases between them. Germline V gene sequence: CDR1 KGHSH, CDR2 LQKENI.

This CDR3 is CASSNGDSVETQYF. CDR3 DNA sequence: TGTGCCAGCAGTAACGGGGACAGTGTGGAGACCCAGTACTTC. The genes are TRBV28 and TRBJ2-5, with TRBD1 identical over 7 bases. Germline loops: CDR1 MDHEN, CDR2 SYDVKM. V shed 5 bases and J 5 bases; nucleotides not matched to a gene: 8. CDR3 length: 14 residues.

This chain connects TRBV4-1 to TRBJ2-7; 7 nucleotides line up with TRBD1. Germline-derived CDR1 and CDR2 are MGHRA and YSYEKL. CDR3 length equals 14 residues. The V gene end was trimmed by 4 bases and the J gene end by 2 bases; junction bases not matched to a gene: 5. The CDR3 sequence is CASSPAGTAYEQYF. The CDR3 nucleotides are TGCGCCAGCAGCCCTGCTGGGACAGCCTACGAGCAGTACTTC.

This clone was recorded only once. The chain carries TRBV4-1 and TRBJ2-4, with D perhaps TRBD1 (5 bases). Trimming stripped 0 bases from V and 0 bases from J, with 15 bases between. There are 18 residues in the CDR3. The germline V gene encodes CDR1 MGHRA and CDR2 YSYEKL. The CDR3 loop is CASSQDQGSSIAKNIQYF. The CDR3 DNA is TGCGCCAGCAGCCAAGATCAGGGTTCGTCAATAGCCAAAAACATTCAGTACTTC.

This rearrangement joins TRBV5-4 to TRBJ1-2; a weak D match, TRBD1 (6 bases). The V gene lost 4 bases and the J gene lost 3 bases, with 25 bases spanning the gap. This CDR3 spans 18 amino acids. CDR1 is SGHNT and CDR2 is YYREEE in the germline V gene (reference sequence). In DNA, the CDR3 is TGTGCCAGCAGCAGAACGGGGTTACAGGGCAGGGGAGACTATGGCTACACCTTC. Protein sequence: CASSRTGLQGRGDYGYTF.

The V gene is TRBV12-5, the J gene TRBJ2-2, with D unresolved. The ends were cut back, 2 bases at V and 6 bases at J, with 4 bases in the middle. CDR3 size: 12 residues. Germline lookup yields CDR1 LGHNT and CDR2 FRNRAP. CDR3 sequence (DNA): TGTGCTAGTGGTTTGTGGCCCGGGGAGCTGTTTTTT. It encodes CASGLWPGELFF.

The gene calls are TRBV28 and TRBJ1-3; D is unclear. Trimming removed 9 bases from V and 4 bases from J, with 13 bases in between. In germline, CDR1 is MDHEN, CDR2 SYDVKM. The CDR3 extends over 13 amino acids. CDR3 residues: CARYYQPGNTIYF. For the CDR3, the DNA is TGTGCCAGATACTACCAGCCCGGAAACACCATATATTTT.

This clone was seen only a few times. V usage is TRBV5-1 and J usage is TRBJ2-3, with a possible D match to TRBD1 (5 bases). Per germline, CDR1 SGHRS and CDR2 YFSETQ. The ends were cut back, 4 bases at V and 0 bases at J, with 15 bases in the middle. The CDR3 covers 16 residues. CDR3 nucleotide sequence: TGCGCCAGCAGCCCGTCGGTAGGGGCAAGCACAGATACGCAGTATTTT. This sequence encodes CASSPSVGASTDTQYF.

V gene TRBV11-2 combines with J gene TRBJ1-5, with 8 bases fitting TRBD1. The CDR3 contains 14 residues. V shed 1 base, J shed 5 bases, and the junction held 1 base outside the gene matches. CDR1 and CDR2 (germline): SGHAT, FQNNGV. DNA for the CDR3: TGTGCCAGCAGCTTAGGCAGGGGGCATCAGCCCCAGCATTTT. Protein product: CASSLGRGHQPQHF.